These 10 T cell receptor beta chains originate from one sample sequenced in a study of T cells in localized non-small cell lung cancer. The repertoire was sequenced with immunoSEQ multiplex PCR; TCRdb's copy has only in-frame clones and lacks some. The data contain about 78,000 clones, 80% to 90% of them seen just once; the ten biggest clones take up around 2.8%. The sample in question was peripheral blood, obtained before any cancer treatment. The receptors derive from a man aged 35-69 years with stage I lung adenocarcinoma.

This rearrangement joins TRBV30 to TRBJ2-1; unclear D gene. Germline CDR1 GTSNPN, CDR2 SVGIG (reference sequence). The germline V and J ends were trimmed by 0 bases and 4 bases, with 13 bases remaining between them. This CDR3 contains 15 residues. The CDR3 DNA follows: TGTGCCTGGAGTGTAGGATCACTTAATTACAATGAGCAGTTCTTC. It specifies CAWSVGSLNYNEQFF.

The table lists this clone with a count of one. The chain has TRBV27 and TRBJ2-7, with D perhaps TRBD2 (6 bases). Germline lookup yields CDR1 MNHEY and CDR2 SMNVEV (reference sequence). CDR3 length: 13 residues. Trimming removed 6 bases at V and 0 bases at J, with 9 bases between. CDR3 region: CASRGGNSYEQYF. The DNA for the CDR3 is TGTGCCAGCAGGGGCGGGAACTCCTACGAGCAGTACTTC.

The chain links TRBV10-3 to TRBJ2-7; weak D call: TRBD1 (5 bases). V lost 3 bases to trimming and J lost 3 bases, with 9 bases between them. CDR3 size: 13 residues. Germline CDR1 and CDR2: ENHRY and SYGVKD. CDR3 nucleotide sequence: TGTGCCATCAGTGACCCTGACAGCTACGAGCAGTACTTC. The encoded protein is CAISDPDSYEQYF.

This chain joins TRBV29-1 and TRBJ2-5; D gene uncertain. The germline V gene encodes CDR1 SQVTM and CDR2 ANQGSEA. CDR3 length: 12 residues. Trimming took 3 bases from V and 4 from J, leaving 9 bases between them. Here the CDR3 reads CSVELLLETQYF. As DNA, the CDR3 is TGCAGCGTTGAGCTCCTGCTAGAGACCCAGTACTTC.

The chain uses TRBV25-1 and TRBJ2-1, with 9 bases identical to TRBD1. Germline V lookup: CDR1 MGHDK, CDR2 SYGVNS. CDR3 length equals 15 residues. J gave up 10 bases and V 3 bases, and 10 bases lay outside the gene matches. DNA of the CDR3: TGTGCCAGCAGTGATCTAGGGACAGGGCTCTGGGAGCAGTTCTTC. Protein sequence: CASSDLGTGLWEQFF.

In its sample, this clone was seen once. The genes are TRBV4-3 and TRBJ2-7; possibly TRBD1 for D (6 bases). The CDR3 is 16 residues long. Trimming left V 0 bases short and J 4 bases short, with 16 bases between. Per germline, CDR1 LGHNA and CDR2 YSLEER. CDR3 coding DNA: TGCGCCAGCAGCCAAGACGTTGGGGGCCTCGGATACGAGCAGTACTTC. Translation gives CASSQDVGGLGYEQYF.

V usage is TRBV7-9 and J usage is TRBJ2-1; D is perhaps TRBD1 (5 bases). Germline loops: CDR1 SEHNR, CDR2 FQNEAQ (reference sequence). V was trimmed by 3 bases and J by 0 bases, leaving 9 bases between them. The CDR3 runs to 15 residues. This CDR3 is CASSFTGSSYNEQFF. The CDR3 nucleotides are TGTGCCAGCAGCTTTACAGGTAGCTCCTACAATGAGCAGTTCTTC. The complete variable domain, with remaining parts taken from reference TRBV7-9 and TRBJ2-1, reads DTGVSQNPRHKITKRGQNVTFRCDPISEHNRLYWYRQTLGQGPEFLTYFQNEAQLEKSRLLSDRFSAERPKGSFSTLEIQRTEQGDSAMYLCASSFTGSSYNEQFFGPGTRLTVL.

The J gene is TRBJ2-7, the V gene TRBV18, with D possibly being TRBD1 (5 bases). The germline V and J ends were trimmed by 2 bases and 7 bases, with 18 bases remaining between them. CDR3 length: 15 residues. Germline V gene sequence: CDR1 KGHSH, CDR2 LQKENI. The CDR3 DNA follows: TGTGCCAGCTCACCATTGAGCCCCCCTGCAGGGGAGCAGTACTTC. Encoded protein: CASSPLSPPAGEQYF.

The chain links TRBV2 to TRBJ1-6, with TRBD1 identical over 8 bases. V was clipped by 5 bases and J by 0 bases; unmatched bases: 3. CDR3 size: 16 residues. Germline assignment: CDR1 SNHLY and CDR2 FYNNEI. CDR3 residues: CASSLTGDSYNSPLHF. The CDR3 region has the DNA TGTGCCAGCAGTTTGACAGGGGACTCCTATAATTCACCCCTCCACTTT.

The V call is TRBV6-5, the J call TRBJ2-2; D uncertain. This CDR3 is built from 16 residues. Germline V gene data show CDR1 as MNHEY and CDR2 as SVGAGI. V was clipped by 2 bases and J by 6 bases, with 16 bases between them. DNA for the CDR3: TGTGCCAGCAGTTACGGGATCAGTCTTAACGCCGGGGAGCTGTTTTTT. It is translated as CASSYGISLNAGELFF.